This T cell receptor (beta chain) was retrieved from a study of blood T cells in healthy people across ages. General study results and limits: Older age coincided with a roughly linear decline in TCR beta diversity per million T cells.

Researchers isolated at least 6.5 million PBMCs per sample. Next came a second PCR, run for about 7 to 12 cycles, which used a sample-barcoded 5' primer along with a J-beta primer mix. Through a template-switch adaptor with 12 random nucleotides, each cDNA molecule received a tag. TCRdb re-derived calls from the 5' RACE reads in MiXCR, one entry per CDR3 protein. Here the sample spans around 580,000 distinct CDR3 sequences, roughly 48% being singletons. Comment on this clonotype: Its target is unknown.

The CDR3 contains 18 residues. Unmatched junction bases numbered 14, after V lost 2 bases and J lost 4 bases. Germline lookup yields CDR1 SNHLY and CDR2 FYNNEI. The genes are TRBV2 and TRBJ2-7; 10 bases agree with TRBD2. The sequence was collected from a man of 80 years or more in good health. Sample: blood. The CDR3 DNA reads TGTGCCAGCAGTGAACGGGGGAGGGGAGCGACTAGCGGGTACGAGCAGTACTTC. Amino acids: CASSERGRGATSGYEQYF.